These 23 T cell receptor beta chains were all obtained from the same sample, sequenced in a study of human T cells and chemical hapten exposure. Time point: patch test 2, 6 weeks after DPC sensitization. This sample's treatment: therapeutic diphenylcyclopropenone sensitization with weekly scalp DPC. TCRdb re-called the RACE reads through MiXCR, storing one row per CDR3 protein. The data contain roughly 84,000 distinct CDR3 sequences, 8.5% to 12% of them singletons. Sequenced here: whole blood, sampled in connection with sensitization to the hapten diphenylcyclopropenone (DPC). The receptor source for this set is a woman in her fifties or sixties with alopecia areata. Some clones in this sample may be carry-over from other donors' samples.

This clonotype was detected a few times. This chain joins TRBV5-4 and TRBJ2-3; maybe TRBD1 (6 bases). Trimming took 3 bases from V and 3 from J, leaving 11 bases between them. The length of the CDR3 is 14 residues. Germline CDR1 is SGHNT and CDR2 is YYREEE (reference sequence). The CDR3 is CASSSRQETDTQYF. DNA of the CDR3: TGTGCCAGCAGCTCTCGACAGGAGACAGATACGCAGTATTTT.

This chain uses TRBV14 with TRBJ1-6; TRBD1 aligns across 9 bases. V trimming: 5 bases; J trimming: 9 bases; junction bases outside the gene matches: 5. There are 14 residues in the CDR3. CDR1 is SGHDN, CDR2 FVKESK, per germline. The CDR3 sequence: CASSVETGGSPLHF. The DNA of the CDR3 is TGTGCCAGCAGCGTTGAGACAGGGGGTTCACCCCTCCACTTT.

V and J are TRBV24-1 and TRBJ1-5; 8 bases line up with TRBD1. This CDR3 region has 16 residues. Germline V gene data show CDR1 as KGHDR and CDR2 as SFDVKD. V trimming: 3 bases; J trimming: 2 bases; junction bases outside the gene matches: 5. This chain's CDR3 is CATSDRQGLGNQPQHF. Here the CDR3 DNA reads TGTGCCACCAGTGATAGACAGGGGTTAGGCAATCAGCCCCAGCATTTT.

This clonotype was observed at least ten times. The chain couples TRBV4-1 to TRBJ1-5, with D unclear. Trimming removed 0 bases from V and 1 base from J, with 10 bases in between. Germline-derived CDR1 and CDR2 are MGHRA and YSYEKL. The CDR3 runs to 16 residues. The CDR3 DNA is TGCGCCAGCAGCCAAGATATGGGGATCAGCAATCAGCCCCAGCATTTT. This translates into CASSQDMGISNQPQHF.

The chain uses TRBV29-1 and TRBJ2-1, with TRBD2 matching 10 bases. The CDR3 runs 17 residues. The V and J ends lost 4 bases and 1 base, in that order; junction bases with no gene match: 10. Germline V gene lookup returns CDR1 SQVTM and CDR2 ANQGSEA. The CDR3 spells CSVGGLAEGSSYNEQFF. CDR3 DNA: TGCAGCGTTGGAGGACTAGCGGAGGGTAGTTCCTACAATGAGCAGTTCTTC.

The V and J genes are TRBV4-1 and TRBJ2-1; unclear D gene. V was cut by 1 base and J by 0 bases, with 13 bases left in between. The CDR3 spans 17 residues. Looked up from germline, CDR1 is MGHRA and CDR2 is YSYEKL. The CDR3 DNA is TGCGCCAGCAGCCAAGTTCAAGGCTTTAGCTCCTACAATGAGCAGTTCTTC. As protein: CASSQVQGFSSYNEQFF.

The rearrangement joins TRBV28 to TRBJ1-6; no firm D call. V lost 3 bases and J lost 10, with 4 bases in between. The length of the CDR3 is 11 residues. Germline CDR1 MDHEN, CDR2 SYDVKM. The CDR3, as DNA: TGTGCCAGCAGTTTGCCGTCACCCCTCCACTTT. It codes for CASSLPSPLHF.

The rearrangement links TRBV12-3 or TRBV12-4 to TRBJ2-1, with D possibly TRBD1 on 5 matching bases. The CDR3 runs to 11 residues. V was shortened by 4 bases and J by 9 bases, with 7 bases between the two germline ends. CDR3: CASSYQGEQFF. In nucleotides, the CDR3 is TGTGCCAGCAGTTACCAGGGTGAGCAGTTCTTC.

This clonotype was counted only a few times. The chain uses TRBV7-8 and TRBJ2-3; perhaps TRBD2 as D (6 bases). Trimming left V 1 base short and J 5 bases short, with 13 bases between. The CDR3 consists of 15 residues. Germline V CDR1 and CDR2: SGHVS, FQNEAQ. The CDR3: CASSLVAGTGDTQYF. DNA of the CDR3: TGTGCCAGCAGCTTAGTGGCGGGAACCGGAGATACGCAGTATTTT.

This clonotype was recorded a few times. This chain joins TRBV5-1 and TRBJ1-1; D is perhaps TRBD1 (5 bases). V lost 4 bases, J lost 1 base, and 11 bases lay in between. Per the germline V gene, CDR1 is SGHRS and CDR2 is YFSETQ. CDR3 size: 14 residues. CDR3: CASSEDTQNTEAFF. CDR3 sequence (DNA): TGCGCCAGCAGCGAGGACACCCAGAACACTGAAGCTTTCTTT.

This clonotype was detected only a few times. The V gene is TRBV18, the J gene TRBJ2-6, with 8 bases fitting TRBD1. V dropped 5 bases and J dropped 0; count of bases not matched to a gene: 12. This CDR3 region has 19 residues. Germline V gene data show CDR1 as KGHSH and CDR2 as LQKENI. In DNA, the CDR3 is TGTGCCAGCTCATCATTCGGGGACAGGCTCCTCTCTGGGGCCAACGTCCTGACTTTC. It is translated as CASSSFGDRLLSGANVLTF.

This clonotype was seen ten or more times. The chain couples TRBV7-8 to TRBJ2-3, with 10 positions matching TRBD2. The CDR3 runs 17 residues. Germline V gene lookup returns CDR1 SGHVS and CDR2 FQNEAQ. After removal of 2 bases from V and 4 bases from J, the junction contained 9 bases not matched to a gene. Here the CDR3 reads CASSLYASGSVADTQYF. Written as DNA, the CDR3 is TGTGCCAGCAGCTTATATGCTAGCGGGAGTGTGGCAGATACGCAGTATTTT.

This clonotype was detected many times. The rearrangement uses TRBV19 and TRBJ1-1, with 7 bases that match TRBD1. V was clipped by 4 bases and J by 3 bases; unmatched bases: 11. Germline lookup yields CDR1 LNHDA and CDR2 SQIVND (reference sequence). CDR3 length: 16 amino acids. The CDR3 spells CASSKLRQGRYTEAFF. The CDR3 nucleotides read TGTGCCAGTAGTAAACTCCGACAGGGAAGATACACTGAAGCTTTCTTT.

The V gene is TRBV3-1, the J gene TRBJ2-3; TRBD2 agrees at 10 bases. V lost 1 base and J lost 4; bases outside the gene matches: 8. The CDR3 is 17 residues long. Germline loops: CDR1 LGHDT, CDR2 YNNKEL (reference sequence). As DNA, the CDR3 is TGTGCCAGCAGCCAAGGGCTTCTAGCGGGAGCATCAGATACGCAGTATTTT. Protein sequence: CASSQGLLAGASDTQYF.

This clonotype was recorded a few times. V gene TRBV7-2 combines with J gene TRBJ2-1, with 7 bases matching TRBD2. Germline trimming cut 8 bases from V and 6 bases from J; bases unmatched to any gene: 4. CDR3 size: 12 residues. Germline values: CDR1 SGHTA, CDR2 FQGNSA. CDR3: CASGRTSNEQFF. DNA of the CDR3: TGTGCCAGCGGCCGGACTAGCAATGAGCAGTTCTTC.

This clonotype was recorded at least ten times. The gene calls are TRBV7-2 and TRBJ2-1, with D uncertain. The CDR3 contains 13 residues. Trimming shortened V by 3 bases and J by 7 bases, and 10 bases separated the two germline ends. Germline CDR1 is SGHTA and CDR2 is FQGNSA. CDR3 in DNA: TGTGCCAGCAGCTTGGTTCGGGCAAATGAGCAGTTCTTC. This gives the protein CASSLVRANEQFF.

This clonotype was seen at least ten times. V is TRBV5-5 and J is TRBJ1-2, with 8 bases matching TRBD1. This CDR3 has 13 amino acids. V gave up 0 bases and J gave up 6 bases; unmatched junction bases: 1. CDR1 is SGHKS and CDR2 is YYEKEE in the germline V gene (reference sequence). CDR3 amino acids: CASSLGQGNGYTF. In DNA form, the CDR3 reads TGTGCCAGCAGCTTGGGACAGGGGAATGGCTACACCTTC. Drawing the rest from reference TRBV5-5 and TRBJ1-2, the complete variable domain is DAGVTQSPTHLIKTRGQQVTLRCSPISGHKSVSWYQQVLGQGPQFIFQYYEKEERGRGNFPDRFSARQFPNYSSELNVNALLLGDSALYLCASSLGQGNGYTFGSGTRLTVV.

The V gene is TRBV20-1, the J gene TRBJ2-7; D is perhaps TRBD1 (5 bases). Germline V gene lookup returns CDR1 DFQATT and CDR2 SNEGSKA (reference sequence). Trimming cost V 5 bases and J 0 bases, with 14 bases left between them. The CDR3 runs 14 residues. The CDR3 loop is CSAPPDRSSYEQYF. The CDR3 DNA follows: TGCAGTGCTCCACCCGACAGATCCTCCTACGAGCAGTACTTC.

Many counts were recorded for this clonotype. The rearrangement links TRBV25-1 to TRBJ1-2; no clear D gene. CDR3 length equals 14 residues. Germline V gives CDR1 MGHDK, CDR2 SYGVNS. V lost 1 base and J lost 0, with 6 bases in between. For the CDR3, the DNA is TGTGCCAGCAGTGAATTTGGGACTAACTATGGCTACACCTTC. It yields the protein CASSEFGTNYGYTF.

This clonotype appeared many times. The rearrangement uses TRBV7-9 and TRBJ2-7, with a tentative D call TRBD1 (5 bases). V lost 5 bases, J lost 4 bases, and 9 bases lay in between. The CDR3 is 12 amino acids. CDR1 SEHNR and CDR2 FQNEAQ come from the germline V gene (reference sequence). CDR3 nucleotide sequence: TGTGCCAGCAGCCTCTCAGGGTACGAGCAGTACTTC. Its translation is CASSLSGYEQYF. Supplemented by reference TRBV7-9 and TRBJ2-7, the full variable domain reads DTGVSQNPRHKITKRGQNVTFRCDPISEHNRLYWYRQTLGQGPEFLTYFQNEAQLEKSRLLSDRFSAERPKGSFSTLEIQRTEQGDSAMYLCASSLSGYEQYFGPGTRLTVT.

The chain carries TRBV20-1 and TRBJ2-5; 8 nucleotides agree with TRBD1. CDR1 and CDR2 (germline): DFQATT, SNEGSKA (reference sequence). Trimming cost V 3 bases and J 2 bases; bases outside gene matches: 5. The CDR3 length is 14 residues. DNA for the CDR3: TGCAGTGCTAGGAGGGACAGGACTCAAGAGACCCAGTACTTC. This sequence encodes CSARRDRTQETQYF.

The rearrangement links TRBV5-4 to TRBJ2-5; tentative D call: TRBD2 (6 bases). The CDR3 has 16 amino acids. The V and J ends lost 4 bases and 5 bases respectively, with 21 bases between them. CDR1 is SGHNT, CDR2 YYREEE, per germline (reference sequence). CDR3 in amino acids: CASSLGQGGITETQYF. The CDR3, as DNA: TGTGCCAGCAGCCTGGGGCAGGGAGGTATCACGGAGACCCAGTACTTC. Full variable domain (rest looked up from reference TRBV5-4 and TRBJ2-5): ETGVTQSPTHLIKTRGQQVTLRCSSQSGHNTVSWYQQALGQGPQFIFQYYREEENGRGNFPPRFSGLQFPNYSSELNVNALELDDSALYLCASSLGQGGITETQYFGPGTRLLVL.

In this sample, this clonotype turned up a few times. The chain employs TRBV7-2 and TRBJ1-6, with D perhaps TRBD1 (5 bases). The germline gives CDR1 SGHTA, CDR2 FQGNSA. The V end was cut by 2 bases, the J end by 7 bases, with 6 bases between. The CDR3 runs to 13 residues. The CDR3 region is CASSLRQNSPLHF. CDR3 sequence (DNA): TGTGCCAGCAGCTTAAGACAGAATTCACCCCTCCACTTT. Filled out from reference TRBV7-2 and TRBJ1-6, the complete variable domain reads GAGVSQSPSNKVTEKGKDVELRCDPISGHTALYWYRQSLGQGLEFLIYFQGNSAPDKSGLPSDRFSAERTGGSVSTLTIQRTQQEDSAVYLCASSLRQNSPLHFGNGTRLTVT.